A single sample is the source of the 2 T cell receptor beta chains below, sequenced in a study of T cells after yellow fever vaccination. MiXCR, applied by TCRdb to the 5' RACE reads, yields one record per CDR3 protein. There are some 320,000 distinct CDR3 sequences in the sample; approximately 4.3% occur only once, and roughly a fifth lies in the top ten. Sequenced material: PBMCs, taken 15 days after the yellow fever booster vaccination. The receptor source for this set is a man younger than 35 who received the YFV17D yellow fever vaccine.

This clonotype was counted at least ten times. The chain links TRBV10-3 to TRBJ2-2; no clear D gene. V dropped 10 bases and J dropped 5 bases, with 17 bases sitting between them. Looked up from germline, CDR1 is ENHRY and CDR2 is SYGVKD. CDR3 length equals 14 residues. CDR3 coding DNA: TGTGCCACCCTATCGTCGGATCTTACCGGGGAGCTGTTTTTT. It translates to CATLSSDLTGELFF.

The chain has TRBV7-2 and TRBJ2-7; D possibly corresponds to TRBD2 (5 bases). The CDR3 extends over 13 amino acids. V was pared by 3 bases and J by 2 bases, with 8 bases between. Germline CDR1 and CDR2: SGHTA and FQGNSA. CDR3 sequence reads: CASSFELAYEQYF. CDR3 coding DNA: TGTGCCAGCAGCTTTGAACTAGCCTACGAGCAGTACTTC.